The T cell receptor beta chain under discussion was sequenced for a study of shared clonotypes between healthy human individuals. Everyone who donated was a Caucasian adult who lived in Nashville, Tennessee. The deep-level immunoSEQ assay was used. Clones were read by immunoSEQ multiplex PCR, and TCRdb kept only the in-frame ones, dropping some. This table has about 1.1 million clones, approximately 80% appearing once. Trimming stripped 0 bases from V and 4 bases from J, with 18 bases between. The CDR3 is made up of 17 amino acids. Germline CDR1 is SGHNT and CDR2 is YYREEE (reference sequence). V gene TRBV5-4 combines with J gene TRBJ2-3; no definite D call. This TCR was recovered from a young man in good health. Some clones in this sample may be carry-over from other donors' samples. Sequencing was carried out using memory CD4+ T cells from PBMCs. The subset: CD45RA-negative fraction. CDR3 in DNA: TGTGCCAGCAGCTTGGCTACTACGGCGTGGGGTCCAGATACGCAGTATTTT. Translated: CASSLATTAWGPDTQYF.